The sequence of this T cell receptor beta chain was determined in a study of long-term antiretroviral therapy in people with HIV. Germline CDR1 and CDR2: SGHDT and YYEEEE. The CDR3 length is 15 residues. Germline trimming cut 4 bases from V and 2 bases from J; bases unmatched to any gene: 4. Findings and caveats of the study: Dominating the repertoire at all time points were the clones that expanded before ART.

Remarks on this clone: Its antigen remains unidentified.

Version v3.0 of the immunoSEQ assay ran at survey level. Clones were sequenced by immunoSEQ multiplex PCR, and TCRdb holds only the in-frame ones, with some missing. The sample lists about 39,000 clones, approximately 85% occurring once. Sequences were derived from unsorted PBMCs, sampled 3.1 years after starting antiretroviral therapy. This rearrangement joins TRBV5-6 to TRBJ2-2, with 8 bases matching TRBD1. The sequence derives from a woman aged 45 to 65 with HIV. The CDR3 DNA sequence: TGTGCCAGCAGCACCGGACAGGGAAACACCGGGGAGCTGTTTTTT. Protein product: CASSTGQGNTGELFF.